Listed below are T cell receptor beta chains from one sample, sequenced in a study of cytomegalovirus exposure and HLA in healthy donors. Here immunoSEQ multiplex PCR was the method, and the copy in TCRdb shows in-frame clones only, minus some. This sample has just under 95,000 clones; roughly 80% occur once, and the top ten carry approximately 7%. Sequencing input: PBMCs. These receptors were collected from a man over 45 in good health and CMV-seropositive. The CDR3 runs from the conserved cysteine through the conserved F or W. The D gene is left open where the match is weak. Expanded clones are given a class, and other clones once, few, many or no size at all.

CDR3 DNA: TGTGCCAGCATTCAATCAGGGACAGTGAACACTGAAGCTTTCTTT; CDR3 protein: CASIQSGTVNTEAFF; CDR3 length: 15; D gene: TRBD1; J gene: TRBJ1-1; clone size: few; V gene: TRBV6-5
CDR3 DNA: TGTGCCAGCAGCTCGAACCACCTAGCGGGGGGGCAGAATGAGCAGTTCTTC; CDR3 protein: CASSSNHLAGGQNEQFF; CDR3 length: 17; D gene: TRBD2; J gene: TRBJ2-1; clone size: -; V gene: TRBV5-4
CDR3 DNA: TGTGCCAGTAGTGTGACTAGCCTCACAGATACGCAGTATTTT; CDR3 protein: CASSVTSLTDTQYF; CDR3 length: 14; D gene: TRBD2; J gene: TRBJ2-3; clone size: -; V gene: TRBV19
CDR3 DNA: TGTGCCTGGACTGAAGACAGGGTGGGTGGCTACACCTTC; CDR3 protein: CAWTEDRVGGYTF; CDR3 length: 13; D gene: TRBD1; J gene: TRBJ1-2; clone size: -; V gene: TRBV30
CDR3 DNA: TGCGCCAGCAGCGGAGGGACAGGACTCTCCTACGAGCAGTACTTC; CDR3 protein: CASSGGTGLSYEQYF; CDR3 length: 15; D gene: TRBD1; J gene: TRBJ2-7; clone size: -; V gene: TRBV5-1
CDR3 DNA: TGTGCCAGCTCCCAAGGAGTGGGCAACAGGGGCACCGGGGAGCTGTTTTTT; CDR3 protein: CASSQGVGNRGTGELFF; CDR3 length: 17; D gene: TRBD1; J gene: TRBJ2-2; clone size: -; V gene: TRBV18
CDR3 DNA: TGTGCCAGCAGCTTAGCACCCGACAGTCCTCACGGCTACACCTTC; CDR3 protein: CASSLAPDSPHGYTF; CDR3 length: 15; D gene: -; J gene: TRBJ1-2; clone size: -; V gene: TRBV7-9
CDR3 DNA: TGTGCCATCAGTGAGGGACAGGGGTTTCCTGAAGCTTTCTTT; CDR3 protein: CAISEGQGFPEAFF; CDR3 length: 14; D gene: TRBD1; J gene: TRBJ1-1; clone size: -; V gene: TRBV10-3
CDR3 DNA: TGTGCCTGGAGTAAAGCACAGGTTCTCTCTGGAAACACCATATATTTT; CDR3 protein: CAWSKAQVLSGNTIYF; CDR3 length: 16; D gene: -; J gene: TRBJ1-3; clone size: -; V gene: TRBV30
CDR3 DNA: TGTGCCAGCAGCCACCCTGACAGGGGCTCACCCCTCCACTTT; CDR3 protein: CASSHPDRGSPLHF; CDR3 length: 14; D gene: TRBD1; J gene: TRBJ1-6; clone size: -; V gene: TRBV4-2
CDR3 DNA: TGTGCCAGCAGATCCTCAGGGCTCACTAATGAAAAACTGTTTTTT; CDR3 protein: CASRSSGLTNEKLFF; CDR3 length: 15; D gene: -; J gene: TRBJ1-4; clone size: -; V gene: TRBV2
CDR3 DNA: TGTTCCAGCAGCTTACTTCGGGATACGCAGTATTTT; CDR3 protein: CSSSLLRDTQYF; CDR3 length: 12; D gene: -; J gene: TRBJ2-3; clone size: -; V gene: TRBV7-9
CDR3 DNA: TGTGCCAGCAGCGTCGGGACAGGGGCCGACGAAAAACTGTTTTTT; CDR3 protein: CASSVGTGADEKLFF; CDR3 length: 15; D gene: TRBD1; J gene: TRBJ1-4; clone size: -; V gene: TRBV9
CDR3 DNA: TGCGCCAGCAGTGACTGTAATAACTATGGCTACACCTTC; CDR3 protein: CASSDCNNYGYTF; CDR3 length: 13; D gene: -; J gene: TRBJ1-2; clone size: once; V gene: TRBV10-1
CDR3 DNA: TGTGCCAGCAGTTCGTTGGGGGCAGGGGCCTCCTACGAGCAGTACTTC; CDR3 protein: CASSSLGAGASYEQYF; CDR3 length: 16; D gene: -; J gene: TRBJ2-7; clone size: few; V gene: TRBV27
CDR3 DNA: TGTGCCACCAGCAGAGATGACAGGTCAGCTCAAGGGTTATCAGAGACCCAGTACTTC; CDR3 protein: CATSRDDRSAQGLSETQYF; CDR3 length: 19; D gene: -; J gene: TRBJ2-5; clone size: -; V gene: TRBV15
CDR3 DNA: TGTGCCAGTAGGACCGGGACAGCTAACACTGAGGCTTTCTTT; CDR3 protein: CASRTGTANTEAFF; CDR3 length: 14; D gene: TRBD1; J gene: TRBJ1-1; clone size: -; V gene: TRBV19
CDR3 DNA: TGTGCCACCAGCAGAGATAGGACAGGGGGCGCCGAGACCCAGTACTTC; CDR3 protein: CATSRDRTGGAETQYF; CDR3 length: 16; D gene: TRBD1; J gene: TRBJ2-5; clone size: -; V gene: TRBV15
CDR3 DNA: TGTGCCAGCAGCGTCGGACAGGGGAGCTCCTACGAGCAGTACTTC; CDR3 protein: CASSVGQGSSYEQYF; CDR3 length: 15; D gene: TRBD1; J gene: TRBJ2-7; clone size: -; V gene: TRBV5-4
CDR3 DNA: TGTGCCAGCAGCCCGGGACAGCTCTCCTCTGGGGCCAACGTCCTGACTTTC; CDR3 protein: CASSPGQLSSGANVLTF; CDR3 length: 17; D gene: TRBD1; J gene: TRBJ2-6; clone size: -; V gene: TRBV5-4
CDR3 DNA: TGTGCCAGCAGCGGGACAGGGAGATCAGACACCATATATTTT; CDR3 protein: CASSGTGRSDTIYF; CDR3 length: 14; D gene: TRBD1; J gene: TRBJ1-3; clone size: -; V gene: TRBV11-2
CDR3 DNA: TGTGCCACAGCCCCCAGGGTCAGGTTAGAGACCCAGTACTTC; CDR3 protein: CATAPRVRLETQYF; CDR3 length: 14; D gene: -; J gene: TRBJ2-5; clone size: -; V gene: TRBV19
CDR3 DNA: TGTGCCAGCAGCGGGGGACAGGGGATCCGTGAAGCTTTCTTT; CDR3 protein: CASSGGQGIREAFF; CDR3 length: 14; D gene: TRBD1; J gene: TRBJ1-1; clone size: -; V gene: TRBV9
CDR3 DNA: TGTGCCAGCAGCCGTGTTTGGGGCTCACCCCTCCACTTT; CDR3 protein: CASSRVWGSPLHF; CDR3 length: 13; D gene: -; J gene: TRBJ1-6; clone size: -; V gene: TRBV7-2
CDR3 DNA: TGTGCCACCAGCAGAGATCCTGGGACAGTAGGCGGGGAGCTGTTTTTT; CDR3 protein: CATSRDPGTVGGELFF; CDR3 length: 16; D gene: TRBD1; J gene: TRBJ2-2; clone size: -; V gene: TRBV15
CDR3 DNA: TGTGCCAGCAGCTCCAACATGAACACTGAAGCTTTCTTT; CDR3 protein: CASSSNMNTEAFF; CDR3 length: 13; D gene: -; J gene: TRBJ1-1; clone size: few; V gene: TRBV11-3
CDR3 DNA: TGTGCCTGGAGTGTACTCGGGGAGCTCTACAATGAGCAGTTCTTC; CDR3 protein: CAWSVLGELYNEQFF; CDR3 length: 15; D gene: -; J gene: TRBJ2-1; clone size: -; V gene: TRBV30
CDR3 DNA: TGTGCCAGCAGCGACAAAGGGGGGAACACTGAAGCTTTCTTT; CDR3 protein: CASSDKGGNTEAFF; CDR3 length: 14; D gene: -; J gene: TRBJ1-1; clone size: -; V gene: TRBV5-4
CDR3 DNA: TGTGCCAGCTCCTACGGGGGGGCCGACACAGATACGCAGTATTTT; CDR3 protein: CASSYGGADTDTQYF; CDR3 length: 15; D gene: TRBD2; J gene: TRBJ2-3; clone size: once; V gene: TRBV5-5
CDR3 DNA: TGTGCCAGCAGCTTGGAGGCGGGGGTCTCTTCCTACAATGAGCAGTTCTTC; CDR3 protein: CASSLEAGVSSYNEQFF; CDR3 length: 17; D gene: TRBD2; J gene: TRBJ2-1; clone size: -; V gene: TRBV5-8
CDR3 DNA: TGTGCCAGCGGATTACAGGATCAGCCCCAGCATTTT; CDR3 protein: CASGLQDQPQHF; CDR3 length: 12; D gene: -; J gene: TRBJ1-5; clone size: -; V gene: TRBV7-9
CDR3 DNA: TGTGCCAGTAGTGACAGGGGGCGAGAGACCCAGTACTTC; CDR3 protein: CASSDRGRETQYF; CDR3 length: 13; D gene: TRBD1; J gene: TRBJ2-5; clone size: -; V gene: TRBV19
CDR3 DNA: TGTGCCAGCGCCAGGGACACCGGGGAGCTGTTTTTT; CDR3 protein: CASARDTGELFF; CDR3 length: 12; D gene: -; J gene: TRBJ2-2; clone size: -; V gene: TRBV11-2
CDR3 DNA: TGCGCCAGCAGCCAAGTTAGCCCCTCCTATAGCAATCAGCCCCAGAATTTT; CDR3 protein: CASSQVSPSYSNQPQNF; CDR3 length: 17; D gene: -; J gene: TRBJ1-5; clone size: few; V gene: TRBV4-1
CDR3 DNA: TGTGCCAGCAGTGTAGGGGTTAGCTATGGCTACACCTTC; CDR3 protein: CASSVGVSYGYTF; CDR3 length: 13; D gene: -; J gene: TRBJ1-2; clone size: -; V gene: TRBV6-5
CDR3 DNA: TGTGCCAGCAGCCAACCCGACAGGGCGTATGGCTACACCTTC; CDR3 protein: CASSQPDRAYGYTF; CDR3 length: 14; D gene: TRBD1; J gene: TRBJ1-2; clone size: few; V gene: TRBV4-2
CDR3 DNA: TGTGCCAGCAGCTTGGTTCAGGGGGCTAACACCGGGGAGCTGTTTTTT; CDR3 protein: CASSLVQGANTGELFF; CDR3 length: 16; D gene: TRBD1; J gene: TRBJ2-2; clone size: once; V gene: TRBV7-9
CDR3 DNA: TGTGCCATCAGTGAAAACGGGGGACAAGAGACCCAGTACTTC; CDR3 protein: CAISENGGQETQYF; CDR3 length: 14; D gene: -; J gene: TRBJ2-5; clone size: -; V gene: TRBV10-3
CDR3 DNA: TGTGCCAGCAGCTTTCCGGGACAGGGTGTCGACGAGCAGTACTTC; CDR3 protein: CASSFPGQGVDEQYF; CDR3 length: 15; D gene: TRBD1; J gene: TRBJ2-7; clone size: -; V gene: TRBV5-4
CDR3 DNA: TGTGCCAGCAGCCTTACCCTAGCGGGGGGCAGGGGCACAGATACGCAGTATTTT; CDR3 protein: CASSLTLAGGRGTDTQYF; CDR3 length: 18; D gene: TRBD2; J gene: TRBJ2-3; clone size: -; V gene: TRBV7-2
CDR3 DNA: TGTGCCAGTAGCGGACAGGGGGCAAGCACTGAAGCTTTCTTT; CDR3 protein: CASSGQGASTEAFF; CDR3 length: 14; D gene: TRBD1; J gene: TRBJ1-1; clone size: -; V gene: TRBV19
CDR3 DNA: TGCGCCAGCAGCTTGGGGGGACAGGGCGGAGGCGAGCAGTACTTC; CDR3 protein: CASSLGGQGGGEQYF; CDR3 length: 15; D gene: TRBD1; J gene: TRBJ2-7; clone size: -; V gene: TRBV5-1
CDR3 DNA: TGTGCCAGCAGCCCCGTTTACGAGCAGTACTTC; CDR3 protein: CASSPVYEQYF; CDR3 length: 11; D gene: -; J gene: TRBJ2-7; clone size: few; V gene: TRBV7-9
CDR3 DNA: TGTGCCAGCAGCAGGGGGGAGGGACGCCAAGAGACCCAGTACTTC; CDR3 protein: CASSRGEGRQETQYF; CDR3 length: 15; D gene: -; J gene: TRBJ2-5; clone size: few; V gene: TRBV7-2
CDR3 DNA: TGTGCCAGCAGCCAAGACTCTAGCGGGGGAAGTACCGGGGAGCTGTTTTTT; CDR3 protein: CASSQDSSGGSTGELFF; CDR3 length: 17; D gene: TRBD2; J gene: TRBJ2-2; clone size: -; V gene: TRBV4-2
CDR3 DNA: TGCAGTGCTTCCCCCGGGACAGAGTTT; CDR3 protein: CSASPGTEF; CDR3 length: 9; D gene: TRBD1; J gene: TRBJ1-1; clone size: few; V gene: TRBV20-1
CDR3 DNA: TGTGCCAGCAGCCGGACAGGGGGCTACTACGAGCAGTACTTC; CDR3 protein: CASSRTGGYYEQYF; CDR3 length: 14; D gene: TRBD1; J gene: TRBJ2-7; clone size: few; V gene: TRBV6-5
CDR3 DNA: TGTGCCAGCAGCTTAGACGGGACTAGCGTGGATACGCAGTATTTT; CDR3 protein: CASSLDGTSVDTQYF; CDR3 length: 15; D gene: TRBD2; J gene: TRBJ2-3; clone size: -; V gene: TRBV7-3
CDR3 DNA: TGCGCCAGCCTGACAGGGGGAGCTTTCTTT; CDR3 protein: CASLTGGAFF; CDR3 length: 10; D gene: TRBD1; J gene: TRBJ1-1; clone size: -; V gene: TRBV10-2
CDR3 DNA: TGTGCCACCAGCAGAGATATAACTGCCAAGAATGAGCAGTTCTTC; CDR3 protein: CATSRDITAKNEQFF; CDR3 length: 15; D gene: -; J gene: TRBJ2-1; clone size: few; V gene: TRBV15
CDR3 DNA: TGTGCCAGCAGCACCCAACTGATGAGGGATTCACCCCTCCACTTT; CDR3 protein: CASSTQLMRDSPLHF; CDR3 length: 15; D gene: -; J gene: TRBJ1-6; clone size: -; V gene: TRBV7-2
CDR3 DNA: TGTGCCAGCAGCTTGGGACAGGGGGCGGATGAGCAGTTCTTC; CDR3 protein: CASSLGQGADEQFF; CDR3 length: 14; D gene: TRBD1; J gene: TRBJ2-1; clone size: -; V gene: TRBV7-9
CDR3 DNA: TGTGCCAGCAGTACAAGGACTAGCGGAAACATTCAGTACTTC; CDR3 protein: CASSTRTSGNIQYF; CDR3 length: 14; D gene: TRBD2; J gene: TRBJ2-4; clone size: -; V gene: TRBV27
CDR3 DNA: TGTGCCAGCAGTGAAGCGGAGGGGTTTTATGGCTACACCTTC; CDR3 protein: CASSEAEGFYGYTF; CDR3 length: 14; D gene: -; J gene: TRBJ1-2; clone size: once; V gene: TRBV6-1
CDR3 DNA: TGTGCCAGCAGCCCGAAATACACGCTGGGACAGTTCTACGAGCAGTACTTC; CDR3 protein: CASSPKYTLGQFYEQYF; CDR3 length: 17; D gene: TRBD1; J gene: TRBJ2-7; clone size: -; V gene: TRBV9